These 5 T cell receptor beta chains share one sample of origin, sequenced in a study of human T cells and chemical hapten exposure. The sample's time point: pre-sensitization, week 0. Sample treatment: therapeutic diphenylcyclopropenone sensitization with weekly scalp DPC. In TCRdb, the RACE reads were re-called with MiXCR into one record per CDR3 protein. The sample includes approximately 52,000 distinct CDR3 sequences, around 9.4% of them seen just once. The material was whole blood, obtained in connection with sensitization to the hapten diphenylcyclopropenone (DPC). These receptors were obtained from a woman in her thirties or forties with alopecia areata. Some clones in this sample may be carry-over from other donors' samples.

This clonotype has only a few counts. The V call is TRBV13, the J call TRBJ2-7; weak D call: TRBD2 (6 bases). This CDR3 contains 13 residues. Germline V gene lookup returns CDR1 PRHDT and CDR2 FYEKMQ (reference sequence). V was clipped by 5 bases and J by 1 base, with 9 bases between them. In nucleotides, the CDR3 is TGTGCCAGCAGCGCGGGGCAGTCCTACGAGCAGTACTTC. Its translation: CASSAGQSYEQYF.

This clonotype was picked up many times. V usage is TRBV27 and J usage is TRBJ1-5; D might be TRBD1 (6 bases). The V end lost 2 bases, the J end lost 4 bases, and 9 bases lay between the germline ends. The CDR3 runs 14 residues. CDR1 and CDR2 (germline): MNHEY, SMNVEV (reference sequence). The CDR3 reads CASSLGGGNQPQHF. Written as DNA, the CDR3 is TGTGCCAGCAGTTTAGGAGGGGGAAATCAGCCCCAGCATTTT.

This rearrangement joins TRBV12-5 to TRBJ2-1; 7 bases map to TRBD1. The V gene's germline CDR1 is LGHNT and CDR2 FRNRAP. This CDR3 is 17 amino acids long. V lost 3 bases and J lost 0; bases outside the gene matches: 8. CDR3 protein: CASGFGDSALSYNEQFF. The CDR3 bases are TGTGCTAGTGGTTTTGGGGACAGCGCCCTCTCCTACAATGAGCAGTTCTTC.

The chain recombines TRBV5-6 with TRBJ2-3; 11 bases are a match to TRBD2. The CDR3 contains 15 residues. Trimming took 4 bases from V and 2 from J; bases not matched to a gene: 3. Looked up from germline, CDR1 is SGHDT and CDR2 is YYEEEE. CDR3 coding DNA: TGTGCCAGCAGCCGACTAGCGGGGACCACAGATACGCAGTATTTT. Translation gives CASSRLAGTTDTQYF.

This clonotype was counted only a few times. The gene calls are TRBV6-5 and TRBJ1-1, with D perhaps TRBD1 (6 bases). Trimming shortened V by 2 bases and J by 5 bases, and 9 bases separated the two germline ends. Germline values: CDR1 MNHEY, CDR2 SVGAGI. The CDR3 spans 13 residues. In DNA form, the CDR3 reads TGTGCCAGCAGTTACCGGCAGGGGACTGAAGCTTTCTTT. Amino acids: CASSYRQGTEAFF.